Listed below are T cell receptor beta chains from one sample, sequenced in a study of human T cells and chemical hapten exposure. MiXCR, applied by TCRdb to the RACE reads, yields one record per CDR3 protein. The data show nearly 110,000 distinct CDR3 sequences, roughly an eighth seen once. The sample here was whole blood, taken in connection with sensitization to the hapten diphenylcyclopropenone (DPC). All receptors come from a woman between 50 and 59 years old with alopecia areata. Some clones in this sample may be carry-over from other donors' samples. Both conserved end residues are part of each CDR3. D genes are given only for firm matches. A clone size is listed for some rows: how often the clone was seen (once, few, many), or a class if it is expanded.

v_call	j_call	d_call	clone_size	cdr3_nt	cdr3_aa
TRBV19	TRBJ2-7	NA	few	TGTGCCAGTAGTATCTTGGGGGCATCCTACGAGCAGTACTTC	CASSILGASYEQYF
TRBV28	TRBJ1-2	TRBD1	many	TGTGCCAGCAATATAGACAGGGCCTATGGCTACACCTTC	CASNIDRAYGYTF
TRBV7-2	TRBJ1-1	TRBD1	few	TGTGCCAGCAGCAAGAGGACAGGGTATAAGTCTGAAGCTTTCTTT	CASSKRTGYKSEAFF
TRBV7-9	TRBJ2-7	TRBD1	NA	TGTGCCAGCAGCTTAGTCGGGACAGTGGGCGAGCAGTACTTC	CASSLVGTVGEQYF
TRBV12-3/TRBV12-4	TRBJ1-6	NA	many	TGTGCCAGCAGTCTCGGGAACTCACCCCTCCACTTT	CASSLGNSPLHF
TRBV28	TRBJ2-3	TRBD1	many	TGTGCCAGCAGTCCCAGGGGGCAGAGGAATACGCAGTATTTT	CASSPRGQRNTQYF
TRBV5-1	TRBJ1-6	NA	few	TGCGCCAGCAGCCTGTCTGATAATTCACCCCTCCACTTT	CASSLSDNSPLHF
TRBV12-3/TRBV12-4	TRBJ1-1	NA	few	TGTGCCAGCAGTTTACGGTGGGGCACTGAAGCTTTCTTT	CASSLRWGTEAFF
TRBV11-1	TRBJ2-3	NA	few	TGTGCCAGCAGCATAGCCGTTTCTAGCACAGATACGCAGTATTTT	CASSIAVSSTDTQYF
TRBV11-2	TRBJ2-3	TRBD1	few	TGTGCCAGCAGCCCGGGACAGTTCACAGATACGCAGTATTTT	CASSPGQFTDTQYF
TRBV2	TRBJ2-5	TRBD1	few	TGTGCCAGCGGGGCAGGGGGCCTGATGGAGACCCAGTACTTC	CASGAGGLMETQYF
TRBV4-2	TRBJ2-7	NA	few	TGTGCCAGCACTCCTGGGAGAAGACACGAGCAGTACTTC	CASTPGRRHEQYF
TRBV28	TRBJ1-6	NA	NA	TGTGCCAGCAGTTATAGGCAGGGATTCGGTACGCACAATAATTCACCCCTCCACTTT	CASSYRQGFGTHNNSPLHF
TRBV29-1	TRBJ2-3	NA	many	TGCAGCGTTGGTGAAGCCGATACGCAGTATTTT	CSVGEADTQYF
TRBV28	TRBJ2-2	NA	once	TGTGCCAGCAGTTCCACCTCGAGGGCGGCCGGGGAGCTGTTTTTT	CASSSTSRAAGELFF
TRBV20-1	TRBJ2-7	TRBD2	few	TGCAGTGCTAAACCCGGGGGGAACTCCTACGAGCAGTACTTC	CSAKPGGNSYEQYF
TRBV24-1	TRBJ2-1	NA	many	TGTGCCACCAGTGAACTTGGACAGAGATCTTACAATGAGCAGTTCTTC	CATSELGQRSYNEQFF
TRBV4-1	TRBJ2-7	NA	NA	TGCGCCAGCAGCCGAACTCAACGCGCGGACGCCTACGAGCAGTACTTC	CASSRTQRADAYEQYF
TRBV5-5	TRBJ1-4	NA	NA	TGTGCCAGCAGCTACCGCATATCAAGTGAAAAACTGTTTTTT	CASSYRISSEKLFF
TRBV5-1	TRBJ2-3	TRBD2	once	TGCGCCAGCAGCGTTAGCGGGGCAGCCACAGATACGCAGTATTTT	CASSVSGAATDTQYF
TRBV6-1	TRBJ1-6	NA	few	TGTGCCAGCAGTGAACAGGGACCTAGGTCACCCCTCCACTTT	CASSEQGPRSPLHF
TRBV12-3/TRBV12-4	TRBJ2-1	TRBD2	NA	TGTGCCAGCAGTGGGAGGAGACTAGCGGGAGGAGAAGAGCAGTTCTTC	CASSGRRLAGGEEQFF
TRBV19	TRBJ2-7	NA	few	TGTGCCAGTAGTATAGCCGGGACGCCGACCTACGAGCAGTACTTC	CASSIAGTPTYEQYF
TRBV6-1	TRBJ2-7	TRBD2	NA	TGTGCCAGCAGGGGGGCGACTAGCGGGACCTACGAGCAGTACTTC	CASRGATSGTYEQYF
TRBV28	TRBJ2-5	NA	few	TGTGCCAGCAGTTTGCTTGCGGGGATCCCGACCCAGTACTTC	CASSLLAGIPTQYF
TRBV4-3	TRBJ2-2	NA	NA	TGCGCCAGCAGCCTCGCGTGGGGTACCGGGGAGCTGTTTTTT	CASSLAWGTGELFF
TRBV28	TRBJ1-6	TRBD1	few	TGTGCCAGCAGCTCCCGGGGACAGGATAATTCACCCCTCCACTTT	CASSSRGQDNSPLHF
TRBV12-3/TRBV12-4	TRBJ2-1	NA	NA	TGTGCCAGCAGAACAGGGGAGGGGTTGGACTACAATGAGCAGTTCTTC	CASRTGEGLDYNEQFF
TRBV10-3	TRBJ2-1	NA	few	TGTGCCATCAGTGAGGGGGACTCCTACAATGAGCAGTTCTTC	CAISEGDSYNEQFF
TRBV11-2	TRBJ2-5	NA	few	TGTGCCAGCAGCCCAACTTTCCCCAACCAGGAGACCCAGTACTTC	CASSPTFPNQETQYF
TRBV3-2	TRBJ1-5	NA	NA	TGTGCCAGCAGCCAGGGGGAGGGCAGGGGCGATAGCAATCAGCCCCAGCATTTT	CASSQGEGRGDSNQPQHF